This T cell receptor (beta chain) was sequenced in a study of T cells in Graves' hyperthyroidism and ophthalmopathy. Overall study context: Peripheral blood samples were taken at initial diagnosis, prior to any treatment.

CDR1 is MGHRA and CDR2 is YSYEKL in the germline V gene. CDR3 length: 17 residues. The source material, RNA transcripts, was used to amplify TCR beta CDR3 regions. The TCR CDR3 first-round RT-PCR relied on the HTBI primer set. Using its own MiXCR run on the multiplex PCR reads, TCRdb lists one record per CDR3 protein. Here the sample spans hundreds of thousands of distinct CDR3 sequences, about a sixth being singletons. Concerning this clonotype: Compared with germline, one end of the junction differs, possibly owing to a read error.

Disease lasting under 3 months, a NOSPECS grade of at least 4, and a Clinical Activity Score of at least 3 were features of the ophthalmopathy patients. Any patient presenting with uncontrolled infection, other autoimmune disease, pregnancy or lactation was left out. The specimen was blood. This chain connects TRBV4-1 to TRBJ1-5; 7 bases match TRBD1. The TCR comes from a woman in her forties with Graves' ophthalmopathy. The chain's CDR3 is CTSSQGLQGYGNQPQHF. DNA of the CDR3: TGCACCAGCAGCCAAGGACTACAGGGGTATGGCAATCAGCCCCAGCATTTT.